This T cell receptor beta chain comes out of a study of control samples from healthy donors and cancer patients. Looked up from germline, CDR1 is MNHEY and CDR2 is SMNVEV (reference sequence). The CDR3 runs to 13 residues. Trimming cost V 2 bases and J 2 bases, with 6 bases left between them. The data were produced by immunoSEQ multiplex PCR, yet TCRdb's version contains in-frame clones alone and is incomplete. The sample holds some 160,000 clones, about 90% seen once. The sequence derives from a woman in her twenties or thirties in good health. The V gene is TRBV27, the J gene TRBJ2-5, with unresolved D. The sequenced sample was blood. The CDR3, as DNA: TGTGCCAGCAGTTTAGAGCCTCAAGAGACCCAGTACTTC. Its translation: CASSLEPQETQYF.